The 18 T cell receptor beta chains reported below all come from one sample, sequenced in a study of Ad26.COV2.S vaccination and SARS-CoV-2 variants. Treatment indicated: around 19 received Ad26.COV2.S at low or high dose, single or two shots; about 5 received placebo; per-sample allocation not given. Day 63 after the first injection of vaccine or placebo was the sampling time. The table came from immunoSEQ multiplex PCR; TCRdb's copy has only in-frame clones and leaves some out. The sample includes around 320,000 clones, more than 70% seen only once; the top ten take under 2%. The sample consisted of peripheral blood, taken in a trial of Ad26.COV2.S vaccine versus placebo. These TCRs come from a person between 18 and 65 years old who received the Ad26.COV2.S COVID-19 vaccine or a placebo.

Comments on this clone: This specimen includes other DNA sequences encoding the same CDR3. The V call is TRBV5-1, the J call TRBJ1-5; D is undetermined. V lost 0 bases and J lost 7, with 8 bases in between. CDR1 is SGHRS, CDR2 YFSETQ, per germline. The CDR3 spans 13 residues. The CDR3 DNA sequence: TGCGCCAGCAGCTTGGGTATGGGGCAGCCCCAGCATTTT. This gives the protein CASSLGMGQPQHF. Full variable domain (outside the CDR3, taken from reference TRBV5-1 and TRBJ1-5): KAGVTQTPRYLIKTRGQQVTLSCSPISGHRSVSWYQQTPGQGLQFLFEYFSETQRNKGNFPGRFSGRQFSNSRSEMNVSTLELGDSALYLCASSLGMGQPQHFGDGTRLSIL.

This chain connects TRBV11-2 to TRBJ2-7; 7 bases are shared with TRBD1. J lost 3 bases, V lost 1 base, and 6 bases had no gene match. This CDR3 has 15 amino acids. Germline V gene data show CDR1 as SGHAT and CDR2 as FQNNGV. CDR3 in amino acids: CASSLVGTASYEQYF. As DNA, the CDR3 is TGTGCCAGCAGCTTAGTGGGGACAGCCAGCTACGAGCAGTACTTC. Based on the CDR3 plus reference TRBV11-2 and TRBJ2-7, the full variable domain is EAGVAQSPRYKIIEKRQSVAFWCNPISGHATLYWYQQILGQGPKLLIQFQNNGVVDDSQLPKDRFSAERLKGVDSTLKIQPAKLEDSAVYLCASSLVGTASYEQYFGPGTRLTVT.

V and J are TRBV7-9 and TRBJ2-1; 7 nucleotides align to TRBD1. The CDR3 loop spans 15 amino acids. Germline V gives CDR1 SEHNR, CDR2 FQNEAQ (reference sequence). V was clipped by 5 bases and J by 8 bases; unmatched bases: 12. The CDR3 loop reads CASSLRQGITYEQFF. CDR3 coding DNA: TGTGCCAGCAGCCTAAGACAGGGAATCACCTATGAGCAGTTCTTC. Full variable domain (rest looked up from reference TRBV7-9 and TRBJ2-1): DTGVSQNPRHKITKRGQNVTFRCDPISEHNRLYWYRQTLGQGPEFLTYFQNEAQLEKSRLLSDRFSAERPKGSFSTLEIQRTEQGDSAMYLCASSLRQGITYEQFFGPGTRLTVL.

A single count supports this clone. The gene calls are TRBV5-6 and TRBJ2-3; tentative D call: TRBD2 (6 bases). This CDR3 is 15 amino acids long. Germline CDR1 and CDR2: SGHDT and YYEEEE. The ends were cut back, 2 bases at V and 2 bases at J, with 12 bases in the middle. DNA of the CDR3: TGTGCCAGCAGCTTAGTGGGGGGATTCACAGATACGCAGTATTTT. Encoded protein: CASSLVGGFTDTQYF.

V and J are TRBV15 and TRBJ2-2, with TRBD2 matching 8 bases. J was trimmed by 5 bases and V by 9 bases; bases with no gene match: 14. The V gene's germline CDR1 is LNHNV and CDR2 YYDKDF (reference sequence). The CDR3 totals 16 residues. The CDR3 spells CATTRQAGAGTGELFF. The CDR3 DNA reads TGTGCCACTACCCGGCAAGCGGGGGCAGGGACCGGGGAGCTGTTTTTT.

This clone was seen a single time. J is TRBJ1-1 and V is TRBV7-8, with D hard to call. CDR3 length equals 13 residues. V gave up 5 bases and J gave up 0 bases, with 7 bases separating them. The germline CDR1 and CDR2 sequences are SGHVS and FQNEAQ. This chain's CDR3 is CASSTSLNTEAFF. In DNA form, the CDR3 reads TGTGCCAGCAGCACCAGCCTGAACACTGAAGCTTTCTTT. The full variable domain, rest sourced from reference TRBV7-8 and TRBJ1-1, is GAGVSQSPRYKVAKRGQDVALRCDPISGHVSLFWYQQALGQGPEFLTYFQNEAQLDKSGLPSDRFFAERPEGSVSTLKIQRTQQEDSAVYLCASSTSLNTEAFFGQGTRLTVV.

This chain joins TRBV7-2 and TRBJ2-3; tentative D call: TRBD1 (6 bases). CDR1 SGHTA and CDR2 FQGNSA come from the germline V gene. This CDR3 is built from 12 residues. Trimming stripped 4 bases from V and 8 bases from J, with 10 bases between. The CDR3 reads CASSSTGVTQYF. CDR3 DNA sequence: TGTGCCAGCAGCTCGACAGGTGTTACGCAGTATTTT.

The chain joins TRBV6-2 or TRBV6-3 to TRBJ2-1; D gene ambiguous. V shed 6 bases and J shed 9 bases, with 12 bases lying between them. CDR3 length: 12 amino acids. CDR1 MNHEY and CDR2 SVGEGT come from the germline V gene. The CDR3 loop is CASSRLDGEQFF. The CDR3 region has the DNA TGTGCCAGCAGCCGACTCGATGGTGAGCAGTTCTTC.

This chain links TRBV4-3 with TRBJ2-5; TRBD1 is a possible D gene (6 bases). Per the germline V gene, CDR1 is LGHNA and CDR2 is YSLEER. Trimming removed 0 bases at V and 3 bases at J, with 14 bases between. CDR3 length: 16 residues. The CDR3 nucleotides read TGCGCCAGCAGCCAAGATCTTAACAGGGAAAAAGAGACCCAGTACTTC. Its translation is CASSQDLNREKETQYF.

The chain joins TRBV6-1 to TRBJ2-7; TRBD1 might be the D (6 bases). CDR1 MNHNS and CDR2 SASEGT come from the germline V gene. The CDR3 extends over 15 amino acids. V was trimmed by 1 base and J by 0 bases, leaving 10 bases between them. CDR3 protein: CASSEDWTVSYEQYF. DNA of the CDR3: TGTGCCAGCAGTGAAGACTGGACAGTCTCCTACGAGCAGTACTTC.

V and J are TRBV5-1 and TRBJ1-1; a possible D gene is TRBD1 (5 bases). The CDR3 extends over 14 amino acids. V lost 0 bases and J lost 10, with 16 bases in between. Germline assignment: CDR1 SGHRS and CDR2 YFSETQ. In nucleotides, the CDR3 is TGCGCCAGCAGCTTGGACGGCTCCTCCAGGGTAGCTTTCTTT. Translation gives CASSLDGSSRVAFF.

This clone was picked up a small number of times. The chain is built from TRBV12-5 and TRBJ2-2, with D possibly being TRBD1 or TRBD2 (5 bases each). Deletions cut 5 bases from V and 0 bases from J, with 13 bases between. This CDR3 contains 16 residues. Germline V CDR1 and CDR2: LGHNT, FRNRAP. The CDR3, as DNA: TGTGCTAGTGGTCCACCGGGGCACTCGAACACCGGGGAGCTGTTTTTT. Protein: CASGPPGHSNTGELFF. The complete variable domain, with remaining parts taken from reference TRBV12-5 and TRBJ2-2, reads DARVTQTPRHKVTEMGQEVTMRCQPILGHNTVFWYRQTMMQGLELLAYFRNRAPLDDSGMPKDRFSAEMPDATLATLKIQPSEPRDSAVYFCASGPPGHSNTGELFFGEGSRLTVL.

The V call is TRBV27, the J call TRBJ1-1, with 7 bases lining up with TRBD1. Germline trimming cut 0 bases from V and 4 bases from J; bases unmatched to any gene: 5. The CDR3 contains 15 residues. Germline V CDR1 and CDR2: MNHEY, SMNVEV (reference sequence). The CDR3 sequence is CASSLSRGRGTEAFF. The CDR3 region has the DNA TGTGCCAGCAGTTTATCGAGGGGGCGAGGCACTGAAGCTTTCTTT.

This chain joins TRBV7-9 and TRBJ1-2, with 7 positions matching TRBD1. The CDR3 consists of 14 residues. V dropped 5 bases and J dropped 7; count of bases not matched to a gene: 10. Germline-derived CDR1 and CDR2 are SEHNR and FQNEAQ (reference sequence). CDR3 bases: TGTGCCAGCAGCCTAATACAGGGGAGCGGTGGCTACACCTTC. Translated, it gives CASSLIQGSGGYTF. The full variable domain, completed using reference TRBV7-9 and TRBJ1-2, is DTGVSQNPRHKITKRGQNVTFRCDPISEHNRLYWYRQTLGQGPEFLTYFQNEAQLEKSRLLSDRFSAERPKGSFSTLEIQRTEQGDSAMYLCASSLIQGSGGYTFGSGTRLTVV.

The CDR3 DNA follows: TGTGCCAGCAGTCGACTAGCATCCACCGGGGAGCTGTTTTTT. Protein: CASSRLASTGELFF. This sequence joins TRBV6-5 and TRBJ2-2; 7 nucleotides match TRBD2. CDR3 length: 14 amino acids. CDR1 is MNHEY and CDR2 is SVGAGI in the germline V gene. V lost 5 bases, J lost 4 bases, and 4 bases stayed unmatched.

The rearrangement links TRBV10-3 to TRBJ1-1; D remains unclear. This CDR3 contains 14 residues. The V end was cut by 2 bases, the J end by 5 bases, with 12 bases between. CDR1 is ENHRY and CDR2 is SYGVKD in the germline V gene. CDR3 sequence: CAISEALMATEAFF. In DNA form, the CDR3 reads TGTGCCATCAGTGAGGCTTTAATGGCGACTGAAGCTTTCTTT.

This chain joins TRBV29-1 and TRBJ1-1; the D is unclear. Germline assignment: CDR1 SQVTM and CDR2 ANQGSEA. This CDR3 region has 15 residues. Trimming shortened V by 4 bases and J by 3 bases, and 18 bases separated the two germline ends. This chain's CDR3 is CSVGFARREDTEAFF. CDR3 DNA: TGCAGCGTTGGTTTTGCCCGACGAGAGGACACTGAAGCTTTCTTT.

The chain uses TRBV20-1 and TRBJ1-2; D gene uncertain. Germline CDR1 is DFQATT and CDR2 is SNEGSKA (reference sequence). Trimming took off 3 bases at V and 6 bases at J, with 11 bases between the two ends. The CDR3 has 12 residues. The CDR3 loop is CSASLGSNGYTF. The CDR3 DNA is TGCAGTGCTAGTCTAGGGAGCAATGGCTACACCTTC.